This T cell receptor (beta chain) was recovered during a study of blood T cell repertoires in COVID-19. Study information: The United States, Italy and Spain were the sources of the acute and convalescent COVID-19 samples. The cDNA or gDNA used as material had been derived from T cells, B-cell-depleted T cells, or PBMCs.

Only in-frame clones appear in the TCRdb table, and some are missing; sequencing was by immunoSEQ multiplex PCR. The table lists about 200,000 clones, 85% of them singletons. CDR1 is SGHAT, CDR2 FQNNGV, per germline. V dropped 1 base and J dropped 3 bases, with 13 bases sitting between them. CDR3 size: 15 residues. The V and J genes are TRBV11-2 and TRBJ2-7; perhaps TRBD2 as D (6 bases). The material sequenced was peripheral blood. The receptor was isolated from a man in his fifties or sixties with COVID-19, enrolled during active disease. This CDR3 reads CASSLASIGGYEQYF. CDR3 bases: TGTGCCAGCAGCTTAGCATCTATCGGGGGCTACGAGCAGTACTTC.